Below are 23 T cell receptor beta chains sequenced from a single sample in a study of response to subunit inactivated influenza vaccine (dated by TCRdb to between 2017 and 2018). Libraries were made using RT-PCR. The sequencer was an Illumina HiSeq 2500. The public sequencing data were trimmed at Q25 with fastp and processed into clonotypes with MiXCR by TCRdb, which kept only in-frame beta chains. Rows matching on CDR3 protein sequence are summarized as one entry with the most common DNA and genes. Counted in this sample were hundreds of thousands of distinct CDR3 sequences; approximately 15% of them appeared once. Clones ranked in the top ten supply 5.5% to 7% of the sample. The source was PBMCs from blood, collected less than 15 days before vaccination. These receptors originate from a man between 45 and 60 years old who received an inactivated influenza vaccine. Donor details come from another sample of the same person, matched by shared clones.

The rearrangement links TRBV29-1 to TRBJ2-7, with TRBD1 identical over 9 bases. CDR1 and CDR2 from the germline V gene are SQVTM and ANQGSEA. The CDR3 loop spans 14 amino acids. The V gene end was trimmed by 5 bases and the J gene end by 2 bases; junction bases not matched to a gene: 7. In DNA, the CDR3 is TGCAGCGTTAAACAGGGGGCGCGGGCCTACGAGCAGTACTTC. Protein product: CSVKQGARAYEQYF.

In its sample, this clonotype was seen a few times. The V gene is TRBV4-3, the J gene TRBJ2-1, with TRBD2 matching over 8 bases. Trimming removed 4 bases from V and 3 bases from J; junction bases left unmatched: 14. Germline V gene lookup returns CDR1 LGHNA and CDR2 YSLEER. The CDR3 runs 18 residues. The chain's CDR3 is CASSRPGQAGERYNEQFF. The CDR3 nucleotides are TGCGCCAGCAGCCGCCCAGGCCAAGCGGGGGAGCGCTACAATGAGCAGTTCTTC.

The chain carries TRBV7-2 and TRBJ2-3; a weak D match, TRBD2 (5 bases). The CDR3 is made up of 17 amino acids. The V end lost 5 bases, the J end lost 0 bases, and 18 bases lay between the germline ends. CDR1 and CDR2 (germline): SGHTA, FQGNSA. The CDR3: CASSLLVAGASTDTQYF. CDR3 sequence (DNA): TGTGCCAGCAGCCTCTTAGTGGCGGGTGCCAGCACAGATACGCAGTATTTT.

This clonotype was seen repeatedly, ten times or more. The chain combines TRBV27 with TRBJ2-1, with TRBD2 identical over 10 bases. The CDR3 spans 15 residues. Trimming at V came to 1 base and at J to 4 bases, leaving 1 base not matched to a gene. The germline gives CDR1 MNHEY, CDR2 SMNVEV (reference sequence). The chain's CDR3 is CASSLYSGGYNEQFF. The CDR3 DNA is TGTGCCAGCAGTTTATATAGCGGGGGGTACAATGAGCAGTTCTTC.

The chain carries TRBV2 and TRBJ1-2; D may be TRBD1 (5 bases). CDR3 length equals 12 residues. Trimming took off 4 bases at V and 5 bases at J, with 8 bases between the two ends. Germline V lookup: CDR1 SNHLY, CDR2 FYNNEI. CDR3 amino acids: CASSVDSYGYTF. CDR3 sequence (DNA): TGTGCCAGCAGTGTCGACAGTTATGGCTACACCTTC.

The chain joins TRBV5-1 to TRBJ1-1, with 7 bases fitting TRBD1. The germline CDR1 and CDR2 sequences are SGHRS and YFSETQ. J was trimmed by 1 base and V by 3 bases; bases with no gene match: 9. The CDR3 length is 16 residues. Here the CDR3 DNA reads TGCGCCAGCAGCTCGGTGCAGGACAGGCCGAACACTGAAGCTTTCTTT. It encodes CASSSVQDRPNTEAFF. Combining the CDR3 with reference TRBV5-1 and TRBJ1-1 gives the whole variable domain KAGVTQTPRYLIKTRGQQVTLSCSPISGHRSVSWYQQTPGQGLQFLFEYFSETQRNKGNFPGRFSGRQFSNSRSEMNVSTLELGDSALYLCASSSVQDRPNTEAFFGQGTRLTVV.

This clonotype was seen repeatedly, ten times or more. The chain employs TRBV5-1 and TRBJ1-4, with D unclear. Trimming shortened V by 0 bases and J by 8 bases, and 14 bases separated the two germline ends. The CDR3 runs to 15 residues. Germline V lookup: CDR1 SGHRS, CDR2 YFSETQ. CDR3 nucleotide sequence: TGCGCCAGCAGCTTGGAGGCAGATCTTACGGAAAAACTGTTTTTT. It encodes CASSLEADLTEKLFF.

The CDR3 is CSARATGREQYF. The CDR3 DNA is TGCAGTGCTAGAGCTACTGGTCGCGAGCAGTACTTC. This chain links TRBV20-1 with TRBJ2-7; D remains ambiguous. V was shortened by 1 base and J by 6 bases, with 10 bases between the two germline ends. The CDR3 totals 12 residues. Germline V CDR1 and CDR2: DFQATT, SNEGSKA (reference sequence).

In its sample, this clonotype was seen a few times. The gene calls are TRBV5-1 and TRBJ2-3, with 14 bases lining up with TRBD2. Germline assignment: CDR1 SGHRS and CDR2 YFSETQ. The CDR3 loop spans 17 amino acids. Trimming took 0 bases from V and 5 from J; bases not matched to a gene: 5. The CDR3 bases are TGCGCCAGCAGCTTGGGGACTAGCGGGAGGTTGGAAGATACGCAGTATTTT. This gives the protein CASSLGTSGRLEDTQYF.

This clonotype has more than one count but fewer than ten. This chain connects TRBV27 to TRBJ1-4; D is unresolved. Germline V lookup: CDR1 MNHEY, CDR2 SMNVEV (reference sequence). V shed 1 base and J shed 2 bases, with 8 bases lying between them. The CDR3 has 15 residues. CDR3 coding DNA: TGTGCCAGCAGTTTATATGGCAGCACTAATGAAAAACTGTTTTTT. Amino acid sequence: CASSLYGSTNEKLFF.

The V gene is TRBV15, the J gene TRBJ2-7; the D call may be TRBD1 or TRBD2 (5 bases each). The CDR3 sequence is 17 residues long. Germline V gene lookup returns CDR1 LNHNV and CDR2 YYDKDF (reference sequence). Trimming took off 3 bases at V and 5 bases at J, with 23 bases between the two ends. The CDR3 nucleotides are TGTGCCACCAGCAGTAGTCGAGAGGGGAGCAGAGGCGACGAGCAGTACTTC. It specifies CATSSSREGSRGDEQYF.

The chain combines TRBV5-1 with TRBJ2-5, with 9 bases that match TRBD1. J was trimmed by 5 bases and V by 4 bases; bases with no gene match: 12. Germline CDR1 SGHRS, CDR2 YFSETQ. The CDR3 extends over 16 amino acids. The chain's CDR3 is CASSISSGQGSETQYF. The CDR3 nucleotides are TGCGCCAGCAGCATTTCATCGGGACAGGGATCGGAGACCCAGTACTTC.

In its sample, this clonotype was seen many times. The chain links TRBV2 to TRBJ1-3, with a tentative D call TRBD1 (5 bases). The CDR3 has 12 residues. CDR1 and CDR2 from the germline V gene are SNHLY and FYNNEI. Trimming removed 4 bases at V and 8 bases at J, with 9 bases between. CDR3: CASSVGTDTIYF. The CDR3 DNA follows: TGTGCCAGCAGTGTTGGGACGGACACCATATATTTT.

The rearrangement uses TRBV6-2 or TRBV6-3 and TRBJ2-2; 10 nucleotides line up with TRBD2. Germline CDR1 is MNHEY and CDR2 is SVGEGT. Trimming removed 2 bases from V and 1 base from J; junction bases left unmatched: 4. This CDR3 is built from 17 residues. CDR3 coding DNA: TGTGCCAGCAGTTACCCGCTAGCGGGAGTGAACACCGGGGAGCTGTTTTTT. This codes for CASSYPLAGVNTGELFF.

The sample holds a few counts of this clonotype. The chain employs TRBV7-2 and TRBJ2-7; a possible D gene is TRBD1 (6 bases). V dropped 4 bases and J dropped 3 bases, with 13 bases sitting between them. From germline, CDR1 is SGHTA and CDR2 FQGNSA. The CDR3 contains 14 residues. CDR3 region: CASSYRVMGYEQYF. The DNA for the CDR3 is TGTGCCAGCAGCTACAGGGTGATGGGCTACGAGCAGTACTTC.

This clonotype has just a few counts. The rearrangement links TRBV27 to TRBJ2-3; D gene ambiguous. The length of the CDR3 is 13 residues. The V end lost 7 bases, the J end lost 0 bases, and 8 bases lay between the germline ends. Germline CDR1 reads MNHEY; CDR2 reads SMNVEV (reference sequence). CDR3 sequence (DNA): TGTGCCAGCAAGGGAACAAGCACAGATACGCAGTATTTT. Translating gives CASKGTSTDTQYF.

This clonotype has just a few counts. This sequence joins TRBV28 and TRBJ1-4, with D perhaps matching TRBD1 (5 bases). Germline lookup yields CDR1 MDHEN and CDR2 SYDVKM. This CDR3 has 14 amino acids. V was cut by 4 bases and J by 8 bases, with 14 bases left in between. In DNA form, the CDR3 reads TGTGCCAGCAGTTCCCAGGGCTTTGGGGAAAAACTGTTTTTT. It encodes CASSSQGFGEKLFF.

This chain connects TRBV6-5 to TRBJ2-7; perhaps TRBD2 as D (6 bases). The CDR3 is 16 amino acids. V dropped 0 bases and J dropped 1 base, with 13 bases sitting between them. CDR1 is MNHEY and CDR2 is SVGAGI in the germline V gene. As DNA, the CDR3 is TGTGCCAGCAGTTACTCGACTCGGGAGAGTTCCTACGAGCAGTACTTC. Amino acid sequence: CASSYSTRESSYEQYF.

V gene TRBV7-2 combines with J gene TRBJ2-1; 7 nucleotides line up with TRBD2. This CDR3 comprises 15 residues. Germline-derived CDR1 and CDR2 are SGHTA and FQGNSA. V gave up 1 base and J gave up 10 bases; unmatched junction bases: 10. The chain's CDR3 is CASSLVTGLSSEQFF. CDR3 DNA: TGTGCCAGCAGCTTAGTCACGGGACTAAGTAGCGAGCAGTTCTTC.

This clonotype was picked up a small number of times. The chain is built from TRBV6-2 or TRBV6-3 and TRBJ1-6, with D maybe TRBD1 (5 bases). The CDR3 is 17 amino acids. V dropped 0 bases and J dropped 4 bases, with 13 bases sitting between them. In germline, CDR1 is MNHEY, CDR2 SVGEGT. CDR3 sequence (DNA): TGTGCCAGCAGTTACTCCCGGGGCGGCCTTTATAATTCACCCCTCCACTTT. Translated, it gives CASSYSRGGLYNSPLHF.

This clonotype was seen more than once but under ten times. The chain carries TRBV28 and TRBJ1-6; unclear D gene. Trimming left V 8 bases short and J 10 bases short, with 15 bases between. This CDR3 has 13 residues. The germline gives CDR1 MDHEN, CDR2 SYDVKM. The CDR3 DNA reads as TGTGCCAGCGGTGGGTACGGTGGCTCACCCCTCCACTTT. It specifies CASGGYGGSPLHF.

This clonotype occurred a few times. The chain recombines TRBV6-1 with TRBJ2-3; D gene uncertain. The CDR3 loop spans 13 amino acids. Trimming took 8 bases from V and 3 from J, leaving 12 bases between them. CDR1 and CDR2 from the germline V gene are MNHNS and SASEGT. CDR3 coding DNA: TGTGCCAGCGGCCAGCGACGGACAGATACGCAGTATTTT. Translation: CASGQRRTDTQYF.

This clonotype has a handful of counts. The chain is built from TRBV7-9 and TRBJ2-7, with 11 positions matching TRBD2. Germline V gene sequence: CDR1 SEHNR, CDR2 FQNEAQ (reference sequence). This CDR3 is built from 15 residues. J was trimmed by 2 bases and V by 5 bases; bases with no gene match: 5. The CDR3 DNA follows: TGTGCCAGCAGCGTTACTAGCGGGGGACCCTACGAGCAGTACTTC. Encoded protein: CASSVTSGGPYEQYF. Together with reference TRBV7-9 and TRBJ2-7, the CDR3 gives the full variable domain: DTGVSQNPRHKITKRGQNVTFRCDPISEHNRLYWYRQTLGQGPEFLTYFQNEAQLEKSRLLSDRFSAERPKGSFSTLEIQRTEQGDSAMYLCASSVTSGGPYEQYFGPGTRLTVT.